The rows below give T cell receptor beta chains drawn from one sample of a study of PD-1 blockade in classical Hodgkin lymphoma. The method was immunoSEQ multiplex PCR; TCRdb's version includes in-frame clones alone and lacks a portion of them. The sample records 72,000 or so clones, about 92% being singletons. Source: peripheral blood mononuclear cells (PBMCs), taken at baseline. All receptors derive from a human donor with classical Hodgkin lymphoma. Each CDR3 is given with its conserved first and last residue. A D gene is named only where the DNA matches it firmly. Where a row states a size, it is once, few, many or the class of an expanded clone; other rows omit it.

cdr3_aa	cdr3_nt	v_call	j_call	clone_size	d_call
CASSEESLGYGYTF	TGTGCCAGCAGTGAGGAAAGTCTCGGCTATGGCTACACCTTC	TRBV2	TRBJ1-2	.	.
CASSPDRVGNSPLHF	TGTGCCAGCAGCCCCGACAGGGTAGGGAATTCACCCCTCCACTTT	TRBV11-2	TRBJ1-6	.	TRBD1
CASSLSGNGAEAFF	TGTGCCAGCAGTTTATCGGGGAATGGGGCTGAAGCTTTCTTT	TRBV27	TRBJ1-1	.	.
CAWSLSFASTDTQYF	TGTGCCTGGAGTCTCAGCTTCGCCTCCACAGATACGCAGTATTTT	TRBV30	TRBJ2-3	.	.
CASSLGGPTTTNEKLFF	TGTGCCAGCAGCTTGGGGGGACCCACTACAACTAATGAAAAACTGTTTTTT	TRBV5-8	TRBJ1-4	once	.
CASSFLDYEQYF	TGTGCCAGCAGCTTCTTAGACTACGAGCAGTACTTC	TRBV7-9	TRBJ2-7	.	.
CASSGLAGPYEQYF	TGCGCCAGCAGTGGCCTAGCGGGCCCCTACGAGCAGTACTTC	TRBV10-2	TRBJ2-7	.	TRBD2
CASSPIVGEASGNTIYF	TGTGCCAGCTCACCCATAGTGGGGGAGGCCTCTGGAAACACCATATATTTT	TRBV18	TRBJ1-3	.	.
CASSLVLAEEAFF	TGTGCCAGCAGCTTAGTTCTGGCGGAGGAAGCTTTCTTT	TRBV11-2	TRBJ1-1	.	.
CASAGPEREKLFF	TGTGCCAGCGCGGGACCTGAGCGAGAAAAACTGTTTTTT	TRBV27	TRBJ1-4	.	.
CASSLTEADTQYF	TGTGCCAGCAGCTTAACGGAGGCAGATACGCAGTATTTT	TRBV7-3	TRBJ2-3	.	.
CASSLGQTQYF	TGTGCCAGCAGTTTGGGACAGACCCAGTACTTC	TRBV27	TRBJ2-5	.	.
CASSLVEGQETQYF	TGTGCCAGCAGCTTAGTGGAGGGGCAAGAGACCCAGTACTTC	TRBV7-9	TRBJ2-5	.	.
CASSVVSGPVDEQFF	TGTGCCAGCAGCGTAGTTAGCGGACCCGTCGATGAGCAGTTCTTC	TRBV9	TRBJ2-1	.	.
CASGAGGATTNEKLFF	TGTGCCAGCGGGGCAGGGGGCGCGACTACTAATGAAAAACTGTTTTTT	TRBV9	TRBJ1-4	once	TRBD1
CASTRGSLNTGELFF	TGTGCCAGTACCAGGGGGAGTTTAAACACCGGGGAGCTGTTTTTT	TRBV6-5	TRBJ2-2	few	TRBD1
CASTLGKSNTGELFF	TGTGCCAGTACCCTAGGGAAGTCGAACACCGGGGAGCTGTTTTTT	TRBV19	TRBJ2-2	.	.
CASSGLDSPISYEQYF	TGTGCCAGCAGTGGCTTGGACAGCCCTATCTCCTACGAGCAGTACTTC	TRBV6-4	TRBJ2-7	.	.
CASGTTPYEQYF	TGTGCCAGCGGGACTACCCCCTACGAGCAGTACTTC	TRBV9	TRBJ2-7	.	TRBD2
CASSPQGPQAPAFF	TGTGCCAGCAGCCCTCAGGGGCCTCAGGCGCCAGCTTTCTTT	TRBV6-5	TRBJ1-1	.	.
CATSRGPFLVAGDTQYF	TGTGCCACCAGCAGAGGCCCCTTCCTGGTAGCGGGAGATACGCAGTATTTT	TRBV15	TRBJ2-3	.	TRBD2
CASSPLAGGPFGELFF	TGTGCCAGCAGTCCCCTGGCGGGAGGGCCATTCGGGGAGCTGTTTTTT	TRBV28	TRBJ2-2	once	TRBD2
CSGRGAETQYF	TGCAGCGGCAGGGGCGCGGAGACCCAGTACTTC	TRBV29-1	TRBJ2-5	.	.
CSVEVAVTPGNTIYF	TGCAGCGTTGAAGTGGCGGTTACCCCTGGAAACACCATATATTTT	TRBV29-1	TRBJ1-3	.	.
CASSPTGGNTGELFF	TGTGCCAGCAGCCCAACAGGGGGGAACACCGGGGAGCTGTTTTTT	TRBV7-3	TRBJ2-2	.	TRBD1
CASSVRSGGQSPLHF	TGTGCCAGCAGCGTTCGTTCGGGGGGGCAGTCACCCCTCCACTTT	TRBV5-8	TRBJ1-6	.	.
CAISEAGQEHSRETQYF	TGTGCCATCAGTGAAGCCGGACAGGAGCACTCAAGGGAGACCCAGTACTTC	TRBV10-3	TRBJ2-5	.	TRBD1
CASSSGQINQPQHF	TGTGCCAGTAGTTCTGGACAGATTAATCAGCCCCAGCATTTT	TRBV19	TRBJ1-5	.	.
CSVSGTELRANTEAFF	TGCAGCGTTTCCGGGACAGAGCTTCGGGCGAACACTGAAGCTTTCTTT	TRBV29-1	TRBJ1-1	.	TRBD1
CASSQQDGNSYEQYF	TGTGCCAGCAGTCAACAGGATGGGAACTCCTACGAGCAGTACTTC	TRBV7-9	TRBJ2-7	.	.
CASSSRAGNEQYF	TGTGCCAGCAGCTCCAGGGCAGGGAACGAGCAGTACTTC	TRBV11-1	TRBJ2-7	.	.
CASSFGQGVNEQFF	TGTGCCAGCAGTTTTGGACAGGGGGTCAATGAGCAGTTCTTC	TRBV27	TRBJ2-1	.	TRBD1
CASSPDDNSPLHF	TGCGCCAGCAGCCCGGACGATAATTCACCCCTCCACTTT	TRBV5-1	TRBJ1-6	.	.
CAGKDIYGYTF	TGTGCCGGGAAGGACATCTATGGCTACACCTTC	TRBV30	TRBJ1-2	.	.
CASSLFQASYGYTF	TGTGCCAGCAGCTTATTCCAGGCTAGCTATGGCTACACCTTC	TRBV5-6	TRBJ1-2	.	.
CARKTGRQSYEQYF	TGTGCAAGGAAGACCGGGAGGCAGAGCTACGAGCAGTACTTC	TRBV12-2	TRBJ2-7	.	.
CASSQPGGGATYNEQFF	TGTGCCAGCAGCCAGCCGGGGGGCGGGGCCACCTACAATGAGCAGTTCTTC	TRBV4-2	TRBJ2-1	.	.
CAWGSNTEAFF	TGTGCCTGGGGATCGAACACTGAAGCTTTCTTT	TRBV30	TRBJ1-1	.	.
CASSFTGTSRTGELFF	TGTGCCAGCAGTTTTACCGGGACTAGCAGGACCGGGGAGCTGTTTTTT	TRBV11-1	TRBJ2-2	.	TRBD2
CASGDDRGQSAGYNEQFF	TGTGCTAGTGGAGATGACAGGGGCCAGTCCGCCGGCTACAATGAGCAGTTCTTC	TRBV12-5	TRBJ2-1	.	TRBD1
CASSVRDRVDYGYTF	TGCGCCAGCAGCGTCCGGGACAGGGTGGATTATGGCTACACCTTC	TRBV9	TRBJ1-2	.	TRBD1